These 12 T cell receptor beta chains originate from one sample sequenced in a study of blood T cell repertoires in COVID-19. Sequenced by immunoSEQ multiplex PCR; TCRdb stores in-frame clones only, minus some. Of under 75,000 clones listed, around 77% are singletons. Specimen: peripheral blood. Receptors originate from a woman aged 70-85 years with COVID-19, enrolled during active disease.

This chain connects TRBV6-6 to TRBJ2-1, with 11 positions matching TRBD2. There are 15 residues in the CDR3. J gave up 7 bases and V 6 bases, and 8 bases lay outside the gene matches. Germline V CDR1 and CDR2: MNHNY, SVGAGI (reference sequence). CDR3 residues: CASRKTSGSTNEQFF. The CDR3 DNA follows: TGTGCCAGCAGAAAAACTAGCGGGAGTACAAATGAGCAGTTCTTC.

This sequence joins TRBV19 and TRBJ1-1; 7 nucleotides align to TRBD1. CDR1 is LNHDA, CDR2 SQIVND, per germline (reference sequence). With V trimmed by 6 bases and J by 2 bases, 9 bases remained unmatched. This CDR3 spans 15 amino acids. This CDR3 reads CASSPRGQTNTEAFF. CDR3 in DNA: TGTGCCAGTAGCCCCCGGGGACAGACAAACACTGAAGCTTTCTTT. Drawing the rest from reference TRBV19 and TRBJ1-1, the complete variable domain is DGGITQSPKYLFRKEGQNVTLSCEQNLNHDAMYWYRQDPGQGLRLIYYSQIVNDFQKGDIAEGYSVSREKKESFPLTVTSAQKNPTAFYLCASSPRGQTNTEAFFGQGTRLTVV.

This clone has more than one count but fewer than ten. The rearrangement joins TRBV4-2 to TRBJ2-5; D is unresolved. V was pared by 0 bases and J by 2 bases, with 25 bases between. CDR1 and CDR2 (germline): LGHNA, YNFKEQ. CDR3 length equals 20 residues. For the CDR3, the DNA is TGTGCCAGCAGCCAAGATAGTCGATTTGCAGACTCTTTGATACAAGAGACCCAGTACTTC. Protein: CASSQDSRFADSLIQETQYF.

This sequence joins TRBV7-9 and TRBJ2-1; 11 bases agree with TRBD2. The CDR3 sequence is 17 residues long. Trimming cost V 5 bases and J 7 bases; bases outside gene matches: 13. CDR1 is SEHNR and CDR2 is FQNEAQ in the germline V gene (reference sequence). This chain's CDR3 is CASSPLGLAGGYNEQFF. CDR3 nucleotides: TGTGCCAGCAGCCCTCTTGGCCTAGCGGGAGGTTATAATGAGCAGTTCTTC.

The chain couples TRBV5-1 to TRBJ2-1, with D possibly being TRBD2 (6 bases). Germline V gene sequence: CDR1 SGHRS, CDR2 YFSETQ. With 1 base removed from V and 10 bases from J, the gap between germline ends came to 18 bases. The CDR3 contains 15 residues. The CDR3 loop is CASSLTGEPFGEQFF. CDR3 coding DNA: TGCGCCAGCAGCTTGACGGGAGAGCCCTTTGGGGAGCAGTTCTTC.

The chain joins TRBV5-1 to TRBJ2-2; 9 bases align to TRBD2. Germline V gene lookup returns CDR1 SGHRS and CDR2 YFSETQ. With 0 bases clipped from V and 4 bases from J, the junction kept 4 bases outside the gene matches. The CDR3 sequence is 16 residues long. The CDR3: CASSLETSGTTGELFF. The CDR3 nucleotides read TGCGCCAGCAGCTTGGAGACTAGCGGAACCACCGGGGAGCTGTTTTTT.

Here the CDR3 DNA reads TGTGCCAGCAGCTTAGAAGCCCTGAACACTGAAGCTTTCTTT. Amino acid sequence: CASSLEALNTEAFF. The gene calls are TRBV7-3 and TRBJ1-1, with no clear D. Germline V gives CDR1 SGHTA, CDR2 FQGTGA. CDR3 length: 14 amino acids. Between the trimmed V and J ends, which lost 2 bases and 0 bases, there was a span of 7 bases.

V gene TRBV7-9 combines with J gene TRBJ1-4, with no clear D. Germline CDR1 and CDR2: SEHNR and FQNEAQ (reference sequence). With 8 bases removed from V and 1 base from J, the gap between germline ends came to 8 bases. This CDR3 region has 13 residues. CDR3 nucleotide sequence: TGTGCCAGCGGCCCGGGAACTAATGAAAAACTGTTTTTT. Translation gives CASGPGTNEKLFF. Full variable domain (rest looked up from reference TRBV7-9 and TRBJ1-4): DTGVSQNPRHKITKRGQNVTFRCDPISEHNRLYWYRQTLGQGPEFLTYFQNEAQLEKSRLLSDRFSAERPKGSFSTLEIQRTEQGDSAMYLCASGPGTNEKLFFGSGTQLSVL.

The chain uses TRBV10-3 and TRBJ2-5; 15 bases are a match to TRBD2. The trim removed 2 bases at V and 4 bases at J, leaving 5 bases unmatched. The V gene's germline CDR1 is ENHRY and CDR2 SYGVKD. This CDR3 comprises 17 residues. In DNA, the CDR3 is TGTGCCATCAGTGAGAACGAGGGACTAGCGGGAGGAGAGACCCAGTACTTC. This translates into CAISENEGLAGGETQYF.

This rearrangement joins TRBV5-6 to TRBJ2-5; D possibly corresponds to TRBD2 (6 bases). Germline CDR1 reads SGHDT; CDR2 reads YYEEEE. Deletions cut 4 bases from V and 5 bases from J, with 15 bases between. The CDR3 has 14 amino acids. CDR3 bases: TGTGCCAGCAGCCAACCGACTAGACGGGAGACCCAGTACTTC. Residues: CASSQPTRRETQYF.

The CDR3: CASSHRGHTEAFF. In DNA, the CDR3 is TGTGCCAGCAGCCACCGCGGTCACACTGAAGCTTTCTTT. This chain links TRBV3-1 (or the pseudogene TRBV3-2) with TRBJ1-1; no clear D. Germline V gives CDR1 LGHDT, CDR2 YNNKEL (reference sequence). The length of the CDR3 is 13 residues. V lost 3 bases and J lost 3, with 8 bases in between.

The chain carries TRBV4-1 and TRBJ2-2; D gene unclear. The length of the CDR3 is 14 residues. The V gene's germline CDR1 is MGHRA and CDR2 YSYEKL. Trimming shortened V by 1 base and J by 1 base, and 4 bases separated the two germline ends. CDR3 amino acids: CASSQVGNTGELFF. The CDR3 nucleotides are TGCGCCAGCAGCCAAGTCGGGAACACCGGGGAGCTGTTTTTT.